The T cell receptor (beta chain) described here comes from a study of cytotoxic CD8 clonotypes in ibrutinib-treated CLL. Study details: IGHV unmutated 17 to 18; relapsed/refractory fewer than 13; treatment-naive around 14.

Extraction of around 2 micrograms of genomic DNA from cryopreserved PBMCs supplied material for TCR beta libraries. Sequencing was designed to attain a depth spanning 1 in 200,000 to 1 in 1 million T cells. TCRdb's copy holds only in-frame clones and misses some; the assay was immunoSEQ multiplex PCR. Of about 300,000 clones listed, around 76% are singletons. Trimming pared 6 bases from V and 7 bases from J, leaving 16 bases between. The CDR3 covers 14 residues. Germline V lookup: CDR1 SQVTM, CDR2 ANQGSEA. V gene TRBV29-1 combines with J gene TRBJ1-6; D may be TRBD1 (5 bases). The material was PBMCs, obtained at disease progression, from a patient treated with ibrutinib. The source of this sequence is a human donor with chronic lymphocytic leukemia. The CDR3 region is CSVLTGRSNSPLHF. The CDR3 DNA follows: TGCAGCGTACTAACGGGGCGAAGCAATTCACCCCTCCACTTT.